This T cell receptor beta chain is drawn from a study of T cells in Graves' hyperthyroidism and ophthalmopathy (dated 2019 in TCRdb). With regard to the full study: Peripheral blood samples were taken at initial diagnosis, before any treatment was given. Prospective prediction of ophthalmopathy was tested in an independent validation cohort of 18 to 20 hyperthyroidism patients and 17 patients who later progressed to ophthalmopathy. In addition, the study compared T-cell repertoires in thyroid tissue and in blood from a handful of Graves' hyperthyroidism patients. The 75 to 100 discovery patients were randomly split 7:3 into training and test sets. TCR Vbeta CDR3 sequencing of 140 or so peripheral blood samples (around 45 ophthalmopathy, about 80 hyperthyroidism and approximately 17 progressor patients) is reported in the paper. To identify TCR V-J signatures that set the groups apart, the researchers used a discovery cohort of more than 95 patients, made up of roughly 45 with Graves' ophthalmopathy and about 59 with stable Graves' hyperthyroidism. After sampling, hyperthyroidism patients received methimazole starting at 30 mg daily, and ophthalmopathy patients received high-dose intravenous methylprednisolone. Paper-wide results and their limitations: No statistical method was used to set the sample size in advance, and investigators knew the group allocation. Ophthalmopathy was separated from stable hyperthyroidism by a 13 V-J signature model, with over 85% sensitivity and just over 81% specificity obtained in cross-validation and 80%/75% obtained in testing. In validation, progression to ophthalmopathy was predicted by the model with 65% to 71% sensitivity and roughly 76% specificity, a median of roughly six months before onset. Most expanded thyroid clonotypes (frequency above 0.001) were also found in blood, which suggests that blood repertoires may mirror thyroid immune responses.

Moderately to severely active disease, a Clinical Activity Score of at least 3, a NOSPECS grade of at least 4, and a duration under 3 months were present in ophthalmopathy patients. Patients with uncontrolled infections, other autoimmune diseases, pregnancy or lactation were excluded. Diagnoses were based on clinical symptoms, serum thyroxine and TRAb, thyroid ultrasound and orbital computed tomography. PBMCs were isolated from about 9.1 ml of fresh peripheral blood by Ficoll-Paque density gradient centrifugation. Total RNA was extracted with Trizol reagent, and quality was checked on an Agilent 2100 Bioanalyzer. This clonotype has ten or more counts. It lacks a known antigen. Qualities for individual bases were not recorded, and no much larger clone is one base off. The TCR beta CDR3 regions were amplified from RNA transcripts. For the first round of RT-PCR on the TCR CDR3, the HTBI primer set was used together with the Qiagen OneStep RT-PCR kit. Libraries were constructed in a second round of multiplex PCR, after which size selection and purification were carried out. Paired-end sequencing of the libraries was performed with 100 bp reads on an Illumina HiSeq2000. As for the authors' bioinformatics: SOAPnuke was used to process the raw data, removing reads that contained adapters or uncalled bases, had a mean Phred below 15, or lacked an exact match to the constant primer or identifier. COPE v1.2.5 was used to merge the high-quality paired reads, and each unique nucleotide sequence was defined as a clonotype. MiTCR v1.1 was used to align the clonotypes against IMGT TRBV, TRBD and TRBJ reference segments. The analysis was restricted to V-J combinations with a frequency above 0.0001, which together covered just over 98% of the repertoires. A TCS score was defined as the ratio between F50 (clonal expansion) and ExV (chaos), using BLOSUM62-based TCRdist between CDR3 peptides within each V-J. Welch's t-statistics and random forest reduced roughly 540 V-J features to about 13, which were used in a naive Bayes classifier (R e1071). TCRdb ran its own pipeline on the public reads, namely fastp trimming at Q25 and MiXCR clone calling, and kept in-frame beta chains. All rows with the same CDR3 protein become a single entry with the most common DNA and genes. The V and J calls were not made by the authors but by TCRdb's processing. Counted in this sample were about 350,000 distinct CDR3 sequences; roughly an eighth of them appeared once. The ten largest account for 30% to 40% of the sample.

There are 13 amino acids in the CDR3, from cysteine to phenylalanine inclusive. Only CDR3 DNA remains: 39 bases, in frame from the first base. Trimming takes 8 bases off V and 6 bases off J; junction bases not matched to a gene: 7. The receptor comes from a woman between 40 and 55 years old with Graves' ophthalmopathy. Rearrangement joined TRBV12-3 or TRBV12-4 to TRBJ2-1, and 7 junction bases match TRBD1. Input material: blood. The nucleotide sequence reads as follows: TGTGCCAGCTCAGAGACAGGGTTCAATGAGCAGTTCTTC. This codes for CASSETGFNEQFF.